What follows is one TCR beta chain and its context. The sample originates from a study of shared clonotypes between healthy human individuals. Using immunoSEQ multiplex PCR, the repertoire was profiled, and TCRdb retains in-frame clones only, with some absent. The profile shows some 2.3 million clones, more than 80% of them singletons. The CDR3 extends over 11 amino acids. Germline-derived CDR1 and CDR2 are MNHNY and SVGAGI (reference sequence). Trimming pared 4 bases from V and 12 bases from J, leaving 11 bases between. The clonotype comes from a man aged 18 to 29 in good health. Some clones in this sample may be carry-over from other donors' samples. Sequencing was carried out using naive CD4+ T cells from PBMCs. Subset defined: CD45RA+ positively selected. V usage is TRBV6-6 and J usage is TRBJ2-3; D might be TRBD2 (5 bases). Here the CDR3 DNA reads TGTGCCAGCAGTTCATTACCGGGACAGTATTTT. Its protein product is CASSSLPGQYF.